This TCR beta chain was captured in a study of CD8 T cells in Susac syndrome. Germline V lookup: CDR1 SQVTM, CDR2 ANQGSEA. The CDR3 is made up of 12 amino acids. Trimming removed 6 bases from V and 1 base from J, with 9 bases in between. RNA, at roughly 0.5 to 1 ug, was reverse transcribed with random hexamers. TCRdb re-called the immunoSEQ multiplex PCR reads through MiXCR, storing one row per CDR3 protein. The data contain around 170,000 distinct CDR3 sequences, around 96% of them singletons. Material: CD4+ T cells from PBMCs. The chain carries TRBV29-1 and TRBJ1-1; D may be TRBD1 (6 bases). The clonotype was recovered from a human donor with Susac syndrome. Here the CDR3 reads CSVGHQNTEAFF. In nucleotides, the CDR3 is TGCAGCGTGGGACACCAGAACACTGAAGCTTTCTTT.